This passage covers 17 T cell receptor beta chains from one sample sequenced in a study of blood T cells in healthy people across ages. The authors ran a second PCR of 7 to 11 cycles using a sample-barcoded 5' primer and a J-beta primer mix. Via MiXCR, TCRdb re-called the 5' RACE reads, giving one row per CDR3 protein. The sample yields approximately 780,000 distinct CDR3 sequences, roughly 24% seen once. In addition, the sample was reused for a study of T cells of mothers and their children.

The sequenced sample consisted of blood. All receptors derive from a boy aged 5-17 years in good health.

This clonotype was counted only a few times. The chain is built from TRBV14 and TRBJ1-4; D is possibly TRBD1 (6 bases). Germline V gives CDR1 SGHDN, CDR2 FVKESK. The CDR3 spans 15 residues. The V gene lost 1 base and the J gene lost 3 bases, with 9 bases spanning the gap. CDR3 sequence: CASSQVGGPNEKLFF. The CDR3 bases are TGTGCCAGCAGCCAAGTTGGGGGCCCTAATGAAAAACTGTTTTTT.

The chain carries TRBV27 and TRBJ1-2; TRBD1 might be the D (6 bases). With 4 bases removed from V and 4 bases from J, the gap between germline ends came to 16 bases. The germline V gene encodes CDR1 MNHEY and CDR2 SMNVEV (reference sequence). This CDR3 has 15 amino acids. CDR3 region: CASSSPLTGRYGYTF. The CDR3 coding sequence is TGTGCCAGCAGTTCCCCTTTGACAGGTCGCTATGGCTACACCTTC.

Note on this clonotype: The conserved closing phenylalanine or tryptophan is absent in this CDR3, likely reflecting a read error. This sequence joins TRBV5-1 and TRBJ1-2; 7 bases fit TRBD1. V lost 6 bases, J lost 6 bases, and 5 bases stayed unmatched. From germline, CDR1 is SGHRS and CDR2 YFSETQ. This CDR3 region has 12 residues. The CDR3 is CASTGQGDGYTL. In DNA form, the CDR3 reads TGCGCCAGCACTGGGCAGGGGGATGGCTACACCCTC.

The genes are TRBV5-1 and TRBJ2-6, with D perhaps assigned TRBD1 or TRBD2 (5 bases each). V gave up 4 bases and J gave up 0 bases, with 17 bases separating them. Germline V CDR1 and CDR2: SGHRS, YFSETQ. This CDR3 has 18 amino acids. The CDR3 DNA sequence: TGCGCCAGCAGCCTCGCTGTGAGGGGAAGCTCTGGGGCCAACGTCCTGACTTTC. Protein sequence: CASSLAVRGSSGANVLTF.

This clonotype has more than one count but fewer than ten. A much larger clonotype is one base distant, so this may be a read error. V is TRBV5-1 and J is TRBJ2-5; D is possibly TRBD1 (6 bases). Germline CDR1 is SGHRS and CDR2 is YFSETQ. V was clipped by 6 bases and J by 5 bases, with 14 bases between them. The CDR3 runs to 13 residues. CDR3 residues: CASNRETRETQYF. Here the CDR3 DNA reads TGCGCCAGCAACAGGGAGACGCGCGAGACCCAGTACTTC.

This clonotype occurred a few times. CDR3 loop: CASSPRTSGLSYNEQFF. For the CDR3, the DNA is TGTGCCAGCAGCCCCAGGACTAGCGGCCTCTCCTACAATGAGCAGTTCTTC. The rearrangement links TRBV7-2 to TRBJ2-1; TRBD2 agrees at 10 bases. The CDR3 is made up of 17 amino acids. The V gene end was trimmed by 5 bases and the J gene end by 0 bases; junction bases not matched to a gene: 7. Germline loops: CDR1 SGHTA, CDR2 FQGNSA.

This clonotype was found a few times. The CDR3 loop reads CASSESVLDSKNIQYF. DNA for the CDR3: TGCGCCAGCAGTGAAAGCGTCCTCGACTCGAAAAACATTCAGTACTTC. V gene TRBV10-2 combines with J gene TRBJ2-4; D remains unclear. Germline V gene data show CDR1 as WSHSY and CDR2 as SAAADI. The V end lost 3 bases, the J end lost 4 bases, and 16 bases lay between the germline ends. This CDR3 comprises 16 residues.

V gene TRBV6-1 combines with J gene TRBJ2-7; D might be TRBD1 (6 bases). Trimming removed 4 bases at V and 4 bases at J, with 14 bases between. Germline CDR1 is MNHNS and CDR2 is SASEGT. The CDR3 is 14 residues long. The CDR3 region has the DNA TGTGCCAGCAGTGCGGGACACGGCCCTTACGAGCAGTACTTC. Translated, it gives CASSAGHGPYEQYF.

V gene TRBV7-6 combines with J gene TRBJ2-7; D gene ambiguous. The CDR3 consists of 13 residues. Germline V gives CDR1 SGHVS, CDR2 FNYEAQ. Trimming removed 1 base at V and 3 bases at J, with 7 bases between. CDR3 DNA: TGTGCCAGCAGCTTAGTACAAAACTACGAGCAGTACTTC. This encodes CASSLVQNYEQYF.

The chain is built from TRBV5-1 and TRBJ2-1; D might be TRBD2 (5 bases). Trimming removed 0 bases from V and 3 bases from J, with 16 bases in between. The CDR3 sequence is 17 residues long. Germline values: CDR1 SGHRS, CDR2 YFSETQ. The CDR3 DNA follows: TGCGCCAGCAGCTTGGTTGGTAGCGCAACGTTCTACAATGAGCAGTTCTTC. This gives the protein CASSLVGSATFYNEQFF.

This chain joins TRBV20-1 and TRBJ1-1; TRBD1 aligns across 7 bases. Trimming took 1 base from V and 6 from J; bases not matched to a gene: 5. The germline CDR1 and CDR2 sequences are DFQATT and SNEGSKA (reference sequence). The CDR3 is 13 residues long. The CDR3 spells CSARGDSAAEAFF. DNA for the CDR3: TGCAGTGCTAGAGGGGACAGCGCAGCTGAAGCTTTCTTT.

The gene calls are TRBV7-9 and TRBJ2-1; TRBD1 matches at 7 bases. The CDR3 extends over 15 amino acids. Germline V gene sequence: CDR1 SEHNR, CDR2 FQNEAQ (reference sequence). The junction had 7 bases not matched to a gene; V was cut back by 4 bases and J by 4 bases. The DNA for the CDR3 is TGTGCCAGCAGCTCAACCGGGACAGATTACAATGAGCAGTTCTTC. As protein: CASSSTGTDYNEQFF.

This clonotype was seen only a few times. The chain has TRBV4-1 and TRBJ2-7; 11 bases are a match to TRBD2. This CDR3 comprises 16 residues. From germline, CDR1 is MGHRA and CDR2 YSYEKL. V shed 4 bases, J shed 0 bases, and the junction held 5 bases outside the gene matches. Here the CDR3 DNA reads TGCGCCAGCAGCCCAAAGGGACTAGCGGCCTCCTACGAGCAGTACTTC. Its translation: CASSPKGLAASYEQYF.

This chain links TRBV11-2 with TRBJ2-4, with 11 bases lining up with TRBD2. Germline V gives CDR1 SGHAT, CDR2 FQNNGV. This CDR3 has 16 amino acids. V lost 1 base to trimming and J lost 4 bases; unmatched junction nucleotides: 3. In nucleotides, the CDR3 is TGTGCCAGCAGCTTAGGATTAGCGGGGGGGAAAAACATTCAGTACTTC. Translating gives CASSLGLAGGKNIQYF.

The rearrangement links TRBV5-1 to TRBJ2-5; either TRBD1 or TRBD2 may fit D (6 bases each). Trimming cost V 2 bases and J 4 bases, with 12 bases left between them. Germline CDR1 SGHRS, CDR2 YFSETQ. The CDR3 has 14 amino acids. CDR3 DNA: TGCGCCAGCAGCTTACAGGGAGGCGCAGAGACCCAGTACTTC. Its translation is CASSLQGGAETQYF.

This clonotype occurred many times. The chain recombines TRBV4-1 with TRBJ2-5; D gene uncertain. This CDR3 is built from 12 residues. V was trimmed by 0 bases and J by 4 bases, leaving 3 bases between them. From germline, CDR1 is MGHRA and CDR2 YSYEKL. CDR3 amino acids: CASSQESETQYF. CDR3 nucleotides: TGCGCCAGCAGCCAAGAGTCAGAGACCCAGTACTTC.

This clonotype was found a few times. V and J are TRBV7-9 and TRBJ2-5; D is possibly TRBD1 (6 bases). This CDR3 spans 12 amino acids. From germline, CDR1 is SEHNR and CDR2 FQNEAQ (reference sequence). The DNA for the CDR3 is TGTTACCGGGACACATACCAAGAGACCCAGTACTTC. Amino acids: CYRDTYQETQYF.